These 24 T cell receptor beta chains were sequenced from one sample in a study of vaccination and CD4 T cells after COVID-19. Treatment reported: roughly 10-day PBMC culture with coronavirus spike peptide pools or control peptides (ViraFEST assay). No antigens are known for them. An Oncomine TCR Beta short-read assay was used to sequence the DNA from cultured CD4+ T cells. TCRdb itself ran the PCR reads through MiXCR, one entry per CDR3 protein. This sample yields 25,000 to 30,000 distinct CDR3 sequences, of which roughly 52% are seen a single time; over 25% belongs to the top ten. The material was CD4+ T cells from blood, cultured in vitro, obtained before SARS-CoV-2 vaccination. These TCRs come from a human donor who received a COVID-19 vaccine.

The genes are TRBV12-3 or TRBV12-4 and TRBJ1-2; possibly TRBD1 for D (5 bases). The CDR3 extends over 14 amino acids. Trimming took off 7 bases at V and 3 bases at J, with 15 bases between the two ends. CDR3 in amino acids: CASTNSPRDYGYTF. CDR3 coding DNA: TGTGCCAGCACCAATTCCCCCAGGGACTATGGCTACACCTTC.

The chain links TRBV6-1 to TRBJ2-3; D uncertain. The CDR3 has 14 amino acids. Germline V gives CDR1 MNHNS, CDR2 SASEGT. V was cut by 5 bases and J by 2 bases, with 11 bases left in between. DNA for the CDR3: TGTGCCAGCAGTCCCACTTCCTTCACAGATACGCAGTATTTT. Its protein is CASSPTSFTDTQYF.

This clonotype turned up a few times. V usage is TRBV30 and J usage is TRBJ1-1; D gene unclear. Germline assignment: CDR1 GTSNPN and CDR2 SVGIG (reference sequence). V was trimmed by 0 bases and J by 3 bases, leaving 14 bases between them. The CDR3 length is 15 residues. The DNA of the CDR3 is TGTGCCTGGAGTGTACTTACTATTGGGGACACTGAAGCTTTCTTT. Protein product: CAWSVLTIGDTEAFF. Full variable domain (rest looked up from reference TRBV30 and TRBJ1-1): SQTIHQWPATLVQPVGSPLSLECTVEGTSNPNLYWYRQAAGRGLQLLFYSVGIGQISSEVPQNLSASRPQDRQFILSSKKLLLSDSGFYLCAWSVLTIGDTEAFFGQGTRLTVV.

The chain uses TRBV19 and TRBJ1-6; the D gene is possibly TRBD1 (5 bases). Germline CDR1 reads LNHDA; CDR2 reads SQIVND (reference sequence). The V and J ends lost 7 bases and 6 bases respectively, with 10 bases between them. CDR3 size: 13 residues. CDR3 amino acids: CASNQGGNSPLHF. The CDR3 nucleotides are TGTGCCAGTAACCAGGGAGGTAATTCACCCCTCCACTTT.

This chain uses TRBV20-1 with TRBJ1-4; 10 nucleotides align to TRBD1. With V trimmed by 6 bases and J by 3 bases, 7 bases remained unmatched. The CDR3 loop spans 15 amino acids. Germline V gives CDR1 DFQATT, CDR2 SNEGSKA (reference sequence). The CDR3, as DNA: TGCAGTGCCAGACAGGGGGCGGAGGCTAATGAAAAACTGTTTTTT. Translated: CSARQGAEANEKLFF.

The chain couples TRBV12-5 to TRBJ1-1; 9 bases agree with TRBD1. The V gene end was trimmed by 6 bases and the J gene end by 8 bases; junction bases not matched to a gene: 7. Looked up from germline, CDR1 is LGHNT and CDR2 is FRNRAP. The CDR3 has 13 residues. The CDR3 nucleotides read TGTGCTAGTGGCCTGACGGGACAGGGAGAAGCTTTCTTT. Translating it yields CASGLTGQGEAFF. Looking up the rest from reference TRBV12-5 and TRBJ1-1 gives the full variable domain: DARVTQTPRHKVTEMGQEVTMRCQPILGHNTVFWYRQTMMQGLELLAYFRNRAPLDDSGMPKDRFSAEMPDATLATLKIQPSEPRDSAVYFCASGLTGQGEAFFGQGTRLTVV.

The sample holds a few counts of this clonotype. The chain links TRBV6-1 to TRBJ1-1, with D unresolved. The CDR3 has 11 residues. V was clipped by 7 bases and J by 4 bases, with 7 bases between them. Germline V gene sequence: CDR1 MNHNS, CDR2 SASEGT. The CDR3 region has the DNA TGTGCCAGCATCCGGACCACTGAAGCTTTCTTT. Its translation is CASIRTTEAFF.

The V and J genes are TRBV15 and TRBJ2-1, with D unresolved. This CDR3 is built from 14 residues. V was trimmed by 1 base and J by 9 bases, leaving 13 bases between them. CDR1 is LNHNV and CDR2 is YYDKDF in the germline V gene (reference sequence). CDR3 protein: CATSRGGRKGEQFF. CDR3 nucleotide sequence: TGTGCCACCAGCAGAGGGGGTAGGAAAGGTGAGCAGTTCTTC.

The chain is built from TRBV2 and TRBJ1-1; the match to TRBD1 covers 7 bases. Germline lookup yields CDR1 SNHLY and CDR2 FYNNEI. V lost 7 bases, J lost 0 bases, and 11 bases stayed unmatched. CDR3 length equals 16 residues. The CDR3 loop reads CASKRGHRRVNTEAFF. The CDR3 DNA reads TGTGCCAGCAAAAGGGGGCACCGGCGTGTGAACACTGAAGCTTTCTTT.

The chain couples TRBV5-1 to TRBJ1-5, with D maybe TRBD1 (6 bases). Germline CDR1 reads SGHRS; CDR2 reads YFSETQ. The CDR3 has 14 residues. The V and J ends lost 2 bases and 5 bases respectively, with 11 bases between them. CDR3 loop: CASSLAQGDQPQHF. Here the CDR3 DNA reads TGCGCCAGCAGCTTAGCACAGGGCGATCAGCCCCAGCATTTT.

This clonotype was seen a single time. The chain links TRBV25-1 to TRBJ2-2; TRBD1 agrees at 7 bases. The germline gives CDR1 MGHDK, CDR2 SYGVNS. The junction had 15 bases not matched to a gene; V was cut back by 5 bases and J by 6 bases. CDR3 length: 17 residues. CDR3 protein: CASSSTVSGGEAGELFF. The CDR3 DNA follows: TGTGCCAGCAGTTCAACCGTGTCAGGGGGAGAGGCCGGGGAGCTGTTTTTT. The full variable domain, completed using reference TRBV25-1 and TRBJ2-2, is EADIYQTPRYLVIGTGKKITLECSQTMGHDKMYWYQQDPGMELHLIHYSYGVNSTEKGDLSSESTVSRIRTEHFPLTLESARPSHTSQYLCASSSTVSGGEAGELFFGEGSRLTVL.

The V call is TRBV7-9, the J call TRBJ2-3, with D possibly matching TRBD2 (6 bases). Germline lookup yields CDR1 SEHNR and CDR2 FQNEAQ (reference sequence). CDR3 size: 14 residues. V lost 4 bases and J 5 bases, leaving 13 bases between the germline ends. CDR3 sequence: CASSSLLARDTQYF. The DNA for the CDR3 is TGTGCCAGCAGCTCCCTACTAGCCAGAGATACGCAGTATTTT. Looking up the rest from reference TRBV7-9 and TRBJ2-3 gives the full variable domain: DTGVSQNPRHKITKRGQNVTFRCDPISEHNRLYWYRQTLGQGPEFLTYFQNEAQLEKSRLLSDRFSAERPKGSFSTLEIQRTEQGDSAMYLCASSSLLARDTQYFGPGTRLTVL.

The V call is TRBV5-1, the J call TRBJ1-1; weak D call: TRBD1 (6 bases). The CDR3 sequence is 13 residues long. The germline gives CDR1 SGHRS, CDR2 YFSETQ. The ends were cut back, 2 bases at V and 5 bases at J, with 10 bases in the middle. This CDR3 is CASSLNRETEAFF. The CDR3 coding sequence is TGCGCCAGCAGCTTAAACAGGGAAACTGAAGCTTTCTTT.

This clonotype turned up a few times. The V and J genes are TRBV18 and TRBJ1-1; TRBD1 matches at 8 bases. The CDR3 sequence is 13 residues long. CDR1 and CDR2 (germline): KGHSH, LQKENI. Germline trimming cut 5 bases from V and 6 bases from J; bases unmatched to any gene: 5. The CDR3 DNA is TGTGCCAGCTCAATCGACAGGGGTCCTGAAGCTTTCTTT. This codes for CASSIDRGPEAFF. The full variable domain, its missing parts supplied by reference TRBV18 and TRBJ1-1, is NAGVMQNPRHLVRRRGQEARLRCSPMKGHSHVYWYRQLPEEGLKFMVYLQKENIIDESGMPKERFSAEFPKEGPSILRIQQVVRGDSAAYFCASSIDRGPEAFFGQGTRLTVV.

The V call is TRBV20-1, the J call TRBJ1-2; TRBD1 matches 11 bases. After removal of 5 bases from V and 6 bases from J, the junction contained 2 bases not matched to a gene. The germline CDR1 and CDR2 sequences are DFQATT and SNEGSKA (reference sequence). This CDR3 has 12 amino acids. CDR3 sequence (DNA): TGCAGTGCTTGGACAGGGGGCGATGGCTACACCTTC. It codes for CSAWTGGDGYTF.

This clonotype showed up just a few times. A read error may produce the germline difference seen at one junction end. The J gene is TRBJ1-2, the V gene TRBV6-5; D perhaps matches TRBD1 (5 bases). Germline CDR1 reads MNHEY; CDR2 reads SVGAGI. CDR3 length: 12 residues. Here the CDR3 DNA reads TGTGCCAGCACTTACGTACAGGATGGCTACACCTTC. Translation: CASTYVQDGYTF.

The chain recombines TRBV10-3 with TRBJ1-1; no firm D call. The germline V gene encodes CDR1 ENHRY and CDR2 SYGVKD. V was pared by 0 bases and J by 1 base, with 9 bases between. There are 15 residues in the CDR3. The CDR3, as DNA: TGTGCCATCAGTGAGTCTGGAGTAGAGAACACTGAAGCTTTCTTT. This encodes CAISESGVENTEAFF.

This clonotype was recorded a few times. V usage is TRBV11-2 and J usage is TRBJ1-1; tentatively, D is TRBD1 (5 bases). This CDR3 has 14 residues. V was clipped by 8 bases and J by 3 bases, with 16 bases between them. In germline, CDR1 is SGHAT, CDR2 FQNNGV. Here the CDR3 DNA reads TGTGCCAGCTCGACCGCCGGGGGGGACACTGAAGCTTTCTTT. Its protein is CASSTAGGDTEAFF.

In this sample, this clonotype turned up a few times. This rearrangement joins TRBV20-1 to TRBJ2-3; 15 bases agree with TRBD2. V lost 4 bases, J lost 5 bases, and 16 bases stayed unmatched. The CDR3 covers 19 residues. In germline, CDR1 is DFQATT, CDR2 SNEGSKA (reference sequence). The CDR3, as DNA: TGCAGTGCTACCCAGTCCCGGACTAGCGGGGGGGACCTCATAGATACGCAGTATTTT. It is translated as CSATQSRTSGGDLIDTQYF.

V is TRBV6-1 and J is TRBJ1-2; 8 bases are shared with TRBD1. V was pared by 5 bases and J by 3 bases, with 8 bases of the junction left unmatched. The CDR3 length is 15 residues. CDR1 is MNHNS, CDR2 SASEGT, per germline. The CDR3 here is CASSLTLDRDYGYTF. The DNA for the CDR3 is TGTGCCAGCAGTCTCACCCTGGACAGGGACTATGGCTACACCTTC.

The chain carries TRBV7-2 and TRBJ2-2, with D possibly matching TRBD2 (6 bases). The V gene lost 3 bases and the J gene lost 3 bases, with 14 bases spanning the gap. CDR3 length: 16 amino acids. The germline V gene encodes CDR1 SGHTA and CDR2 FQGNSA. The CDR3 nucleotides read TGTGCCAGCAGCTTTTGGGTGGGGGAGGACACCGGGGAGCTGTTTTTT. Its protein product is CASSFWVGEDTGELFF.

Comment on this clonotype: The junction departs from the called germline gene at one end, perhaps through a read error. This chain uses TRBV7-8 with TRBJ2-5; weak D call: TRBD2 (6 bases). Germline CDR1 SGHVS, CDR2 FQNEAQ. The CDR3 contains 13 residues. This CDR3 reads CASSSGRQEIQYF. In DNA, the CDR3 is TGTGCCAGCAGCTCCGGGAGACAAGAGATCCAGTACTTC.

The chain joins TRBV20-1 to TRBJ1-1; a possible D gene is TRBD1 (6 bases). Per germline, CDR1 DFQATT and CDR2 SNEGSKA (reference sequence). The CDR3 has 13 amino acids. Trimming took 7 bases from V and 4 from J, leaving 16 bases between them. The CDR3 protein is CSVGGLGGTEAFF. The CDR3 nucleotides read TGCAGTGTGGGGGGGCTTGGGGGCACTGAAGCTTTCTTT.

The V and J genes are TRBV19 and TRBJ2-5; 9 nucleotides agree with TRBD1. The CDR3 loop spans 15 amino acids. V lost 3 bases to trimming and J lost 2 bases; unmatched junction nucleotides: 4. Germline CDR1 LNHDA, CDR2 SQIVND (reference sequence). CDR3 nucleotides: TGTGCCAGTAGTATTGGGGACAGGGTACAAGAGACCCAGTACTTC. It is translated as CASSIGDRVQETQYF. Based on the CDR3 plus reference TRBV19 and TRBJ2-5, the full variable domain is DGGITQSPKYLFRKEGQNVTLSCEQNLNHDAMYWYRQDPGQGLRLIYYSQIVNDFQKGDIAEGYSVSREKKESFPLTVTSAQKNPTAFYLCASSIGDRVQETQYFGPGTRLLVL.